This entry concerns a single T cell receptor beta chain. Here immunoSEQ multiplex PCR was the method, and the copy in TCRdb shows in-frame clones only, minus some. The sample includes about 12,000 clones, 70% to 80% of them seen just once. The data belong to a study of ipilimumab plus nivolumab after autologous stem cell transplantation. Study at large: Patients received a median of about 5 ipilimumab and roughly eight nivolumab doses. Myeloma cases were transplant-naive high-risk or relapsed within 3 years post first autologous transplant.

Starting 14 to 28 days after autologous transplant, ipilimumab 1 mg/kg was given. Patients got 3 mg/kg IV nivolumab weeks 1, 4, 7, 10, then biweekly through week 26. V lost 7 bases and J lost 5, with 20 bases in between. The CDR3 totals 16 residues. Germline CDR1 is LNHDA and CDR2 is SQIVND (reference sequence). This sequence originates from a male donor with multiple myeloma. Specimen: PBMCs, collected in a trial of ipilimumab plus nivolumab as post-transplant consolidation. The J gene is TRBJ2-2, the V gene TRBV19; D is possibly TRBD2 (6 bases). The CDR3 loop is CASKLMAKGGTGELFF. In nucleotides, the CDR3 is TGTGCCAGTAAGCTCATGGCCAAGGGAGGAACCGGGGAGCTGTTTTTT.